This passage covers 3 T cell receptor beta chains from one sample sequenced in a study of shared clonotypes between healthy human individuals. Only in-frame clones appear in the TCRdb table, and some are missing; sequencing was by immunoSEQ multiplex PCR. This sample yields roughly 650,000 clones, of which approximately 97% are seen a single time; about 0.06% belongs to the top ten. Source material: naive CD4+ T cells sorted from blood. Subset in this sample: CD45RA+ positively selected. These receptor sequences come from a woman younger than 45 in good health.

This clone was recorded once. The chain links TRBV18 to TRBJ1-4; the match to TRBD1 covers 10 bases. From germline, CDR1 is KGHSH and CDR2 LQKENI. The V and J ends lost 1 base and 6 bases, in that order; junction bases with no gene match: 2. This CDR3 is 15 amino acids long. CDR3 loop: CASSPRQGADEKLFF. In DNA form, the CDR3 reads TGTGCCAGCTCACCACGACAGGGGGCAGATGAAAAACTGTTTTTT.

The CDR3 DNA follows: TGTGCCAGCAGCCAAGAACGGCGGGGCGAGCAGTACTTC. This sequence encodes CASSQERRGEQYF. The J gene is TRBJ2-7, the V gene TRBV4-2; the D gene is possibly TRBD2 (6 bases). Germline assignment: CDR1 LGHNA and CDR2 YNFKEQ. The length of the CDR3 is 13 residues. The V gene lost 0 bases and the J gene lost 6 bases, with 9 bases spanning the gap.

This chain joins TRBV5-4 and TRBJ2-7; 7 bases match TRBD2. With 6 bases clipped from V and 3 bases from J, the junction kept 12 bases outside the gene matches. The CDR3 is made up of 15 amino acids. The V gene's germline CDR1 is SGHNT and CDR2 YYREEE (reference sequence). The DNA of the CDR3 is TGTGCCAGCACCTCGTCAGGCGCGGGAGTCTACGAGCAGTACTTC. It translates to CASTSSGAGVYEQYF.